These 18 T cell receptor beta chains share one sample of origin, sequenced in a study of a mutant IDH1 vaccine in newly diagnosed glioma. The data were produced by immunoSEQ multiplex PCR, yet TCRdb's version contains in-frame clones alone and is incomplete. The data show around 62,000 clones, 70% to 90% seen once. Noted time point: week 11, during vaccination. Each dose of the vaccine consisted of 300 ug of mutant IDH1 20-mer peptide, with topical imiquimod. Their specific antigens are unknown. The sequencing used PBMCs, collected from a glioma patient whose treatment included an IDH1 peptide vaccine. Receptors originate from a man aged 35 to 55 with glioma.

The chain links TRBV2 to TRBJ2-2, with D possibly called TRBD1 or TRBD2 (5 bases each). CDR3 size: 13 residues. Germline V lookup: CDR1 SNHLY, CDR2 FYNNEI. V shed 4 bases and J shed 5 bases, with 8 bases lying between them. The CDR3 DNA follows: TGTGCCAGCAGTGGGGACCTTACCGGGGAGCTGTTTTTT. It translates to CASSGDLTGELFF.

This clone was detected once. The DNA for the CDR3 is TGCGCCAGCAGCTTGGCCGGGACAGGGGGCCGTACTGAAGCTTTCTTT. It translates to CASSLAGTGGRTEAFF. This sequence joins TRBV5-1 and TRBJ1-1; 12 nucleotides align to TRBD1. The CDR3 sequence is 16 residues long. CDR1 is SGHRS, CDR2 YFSETQ, per germline. V was pared by 0 bases and J by 5 bases, with 5 bases of the junction left unmatched.

As concerns this clone: A read error may account for a junction end that differs from germline. The V call is TRBV11-3, the J call TRBJ1-1; D remains unclear. Per the germline V gene, CDR1 is SGHNT and CDR2 is YENEEA. The CDR3 is 13 residues long. The CDR3 reads CASSLEENTEAFF. The CDR3, as DNA: TGTGCCAGCAGTTTAGAAGAGAACACTGAAGCTTTCTTT.

The V call is TRBV28, the J call TRBJ2-7; 9 bases are a match to TRBD1. CDR1 is MDHEN, CDR2 SYDVKM, per germline. Trimming took 7 bases from V and 3 from J; bases not matched to a gene: 13. The CDR3 extends over 16 amino acids. The CDR3 DNA follows: TGTGCCAGCACCTCGACAGGGGGGATGATTAGCTACGAGCAGTACTTC. Protein: CASTSTGGMISYEQYF.

The chain carries TRBV6-1 and TRBJ2-5, with 7 bases aligning to TRBD1. V was pared by 6 bases and J by 4 bases, with 2 bases of the junction left unmatched. This CDR3 is 12 amino acids long. CDR1 MNHNS and CDR2 SASEGT come from the germline V gene. CDR3 region: CASRTGRETQYF. CDR3 nucleotide sequence: TGTGCCAGCAGGACAGGGAGAGAGACCCAGTACTTC.

The chain carries TRBV7-9 and TRBJ1-2; 9 bases map to TRBD1. Losses at the gene ends were 3 bases for V and 4 bases for J; bases not matched to a gene: 6. Germline CDR1 is SEHNR and CDR2 is FQNEAQ (reference sequence). The CDR3 has 15 amino acids. CDR3 nucleotide sequence: TGTGCCAGCAGCTTGACTGCGGGACAGGGCTATGGCTACACCTTC. It translates to CASSLTAGQGYGYTF.

This clone was observed once. J is TRBJ2-7 and V is TRBV7-2; the match to TRBD1 covers 9 bases. This CDR3 has 14 residues. In germline, CDR1 is SGHTA, CDR2 FQGNSA. The J segment lost 3 bases and the V segment lost 3 bases, leaving 3 bases of the junction unmatched. This CDR3 is CASSLTGGDYEQYF. The CDR3 nucleotides are TGTGCCAGCAGCTTGACAGGGGGGGACTACGAGCAGTACTTC.

The chain recombines TRBV5-1 with TRBJ2-1; 10 bases match TRBD2. CDR3 length: 16 amino acids. Losses at the gene ends were 4 bases for V and 2 bases for J; bases not matched to a gene: 6. Germline V gene sequence: CDR1 SGHRS, CDR2 YFSETQ. This chain's CDR3 is CASSIILAGAYNEQFF. The CDR3 nucleotides are TGCGCCAGCAGCATTATTCTAGCGGGGGCCTACAATGAGCAGTTCTTC.

The chain recombines TRBV20-1 with TRBJ2-7; D gene uncertain. V lost 5 bases to trimming and J lost 9 bases, with 14 bases between them. This CDR3 spans 11 amino acids. Germline values: CDR1 DFQATT, CDR2 SNEGSKA (reference sequence). CDR3 coding DNA: TGCAGTGCTCTGACCCCTTTTGGGCAGTACTTC. Its protein product is CSALTPFGQYF.

About this clone: This sample also contains other DNA sequences that code for the same CDR3. The rearrangement uses TRBV7-9 and TRBJ1-6; D unclear. CDR3 size: 15 residues. Germline-derived CDR1 and CDR2 are SEHNR and FQNEAQ (reference sequence). V shed 1 base and J shed 0 bases, with 4 bases lying between them. CDR3 protein: CASSLGSSYNSPLHF. The CDR3 DNA sequence: TGTGCCAGCAGCTTAGGGAGCTCCTATAATTCACCCCTCCACTTT.

This chain uses TRBV19 with TRBJ2-2; 9 bases map to TRBD1. CDR1 is LNHDA and CDR2 is SQIVND in the germline V gene (reference sequence). The V gene end was trimmed by 7 bases and the J gene end by 5 bases; junction bases not matched to a gene: 5. The CDR3 is 14 amino acids. The CDR3 bases are TGTGCCAGTATTAGGACAGGGGAGACCGGGGAGCTGTTTTTT. The encoded protein is CASIRTGETGELFF. The complete variable domain, with remaining parts taken from reference TRBV19 and TRBJ2-2, reads DGGITQSPKYLFRKEGQNVTLSCEQNLNHDAMYWYRQDPGQGLRLIYYSQIVNDFQKGDIAEGYSVSREKKESFPLTVTSAQKNPTAFYLCASIRTGETGELFFGEGSRLTVL.

V and J are TRBV9 and TRBJ1-1; weak D call: TRBD1 (5 bases). V lost 6 bases and J lost 0, with 12 bases in between. Germline V gene sequence: CDR1 SGDLS, CDR2 YYNGEE. The CDR3 runs to 14 residues. CDR3 amino acids: CASMQGAMNTEAFF. DNA for the CDR3: TGTGCCAGCATGCAGGGAGCGATGAACACTGAAGCTTTCTTT.

The rearrangement links TRBV11-3 to TRBJ1-1, with D tentatively TRBD1 (5 bases). Germline CDR1 is SGHNT and CDR2 is YENEEA. V was shortened by 5 bases and J by 5 bases, with 12 bases between the two germline ends. The CDR3 is 13 residues long. The CDR3 DNA is TGTGCCAGCAGCATTGAGGAGGGGACTGAAGCTTTCTTT. It translates to CASSIEEGTEAFF. Filled out from reference TRBV11-3 and TRBJ1-1, the complete variable domain reads EAGVVQSPRYKIIEKKQPVAFWCNPISGHNTLYWYLQNLGQGPELLIRYENEEAVDDSQLPKDRFSAERLKGVDSTLKIQPAELGDSAVYLCASSIEEGTEAFFGQGTRLTVV.

This chain uses TRBV25-1 with TRBJ1-6, with D perhaps TRBD1 (5 bases). CDR1 MGHDK and CDR2 SYGVNS come from the germline V gene. The CDR3 is 17 amino acids. V was pared by 3 bases and J by 2 bases, with 14 bases between. This CDR3 reads CASSERRGGTYNSPLHF. The DNA of the CDR3 is TGTGCCAGCAGTGAGAGGAGGGGAGGCACCTATAATTCACCCCTCCACTTT.

This clone was detected only a few times. V is TRBV7-9 and J is TRBJ2-1; no clear D gene. V was cut by 6 bases and J by 5 bases, with 14 bases left in between. This CDR3 spans 14 amino acids. CDR1 is SEHNR, CDR2 FQNEAQ, per germline (reference sequence). Here the CDR3 DNA reads TGTGCCAGCAGTCCGCCACTTGAACACAATGAGCAGTTCTTC. Encoded protein: CASSPPLEHNEQFF.

The chain couples TRBV27 to TRBJ1-2, with a weak D call TRBD1 (5 bases). In germline, CDR1 is MNHEY, CDR2 SMNVEV (reference sequence). V lost 6 bases to trimming and J lost 8 bases, with 16 bases between them. The CDR3 contains 13 residues. This chain's CDR3 is CASSHDSVGGYTF. CDR3 bases: TGTGCCAGCAGCCACGACAGTGTAGGAGGCTACACCTTC.

The V gene is TRBV5-6, the J gene TRBJ2-5, with D tentatively TRBD2 (6 bases). With 1 base removed from V and 4 bases from J, the gap between germline ends came to 8 bases. Germline V CDR1 and CDR2: SGHDT, YYEEEE. The CDR3 covers 13 residues. Here the CDR3 reads CASSLWRVETQYF. CDR3 bases: TGTGCCAGCAGCTTGTGGAGGGTAGAGACCCAGTACTTC.

The chain carries TRBV11-1 and TRBJ2-1, with 9 bases lining up with TRBD2. With 2 bases clipped from V and 10 bases from J, the junction kept 6 bases outside the gene matches. The CDR3 has 14 amino acids. Germline CDR1 and CDR2: SGHAT and FQDESV (reference sequence). The CDR3 reads CASSLFQAGGEQFF. The CDR3 DNA sequence: TGTGCCAGCAGCTTATTTCAAGCGGGAGGCGAGCAGTTCTTC. The variable domain in full, with the rest retrieved from reference TRBV11-1 and TRBJ2-1, is EAEVAQSPRYKITEKSQAVAFWCDPISGHATLYWYRQILGQGPELLVQFQDESVVDDSQLPKDRFSAERLKGVDSTLKIQPAELGDSAMYLCASSLFQAGGEQFFGPGTRLTVL.